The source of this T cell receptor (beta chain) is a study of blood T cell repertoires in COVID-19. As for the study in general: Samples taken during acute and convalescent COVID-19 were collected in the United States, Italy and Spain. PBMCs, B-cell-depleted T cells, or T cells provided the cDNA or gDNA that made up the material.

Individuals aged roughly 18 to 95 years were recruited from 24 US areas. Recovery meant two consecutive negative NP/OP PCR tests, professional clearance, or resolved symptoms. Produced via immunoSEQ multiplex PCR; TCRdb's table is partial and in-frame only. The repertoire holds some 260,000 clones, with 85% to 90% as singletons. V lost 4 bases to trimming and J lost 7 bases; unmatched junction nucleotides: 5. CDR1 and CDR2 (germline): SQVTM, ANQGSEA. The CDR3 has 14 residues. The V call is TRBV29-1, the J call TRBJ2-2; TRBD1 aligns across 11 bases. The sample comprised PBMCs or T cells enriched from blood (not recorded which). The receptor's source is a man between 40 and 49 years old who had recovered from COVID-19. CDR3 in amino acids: CSVGDRGEVGELFF. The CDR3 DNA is TGCAGCGTTGGGGACAGGGGGGAGGTCGGGGAGCTGTTTTTT.